This T cell receptor beta chain emerged from a study of cytomegalovirus exposure and HLA in healthy donors. Looking at the study overall: Earlier, about 180 million T cells were analyzed, and 90 million to 140 million unique TCR beta sequences were found among them.

Amplification used 60 Vbeta primers and 13 Jbeta primers. In the source study's methods: Some 10 million of the about 80 million unique TCR beta chains counted in a later analysis were shared. Sequenced by immunoSEQ multiplex PCR; TCRdb stores in-frame clones only, minus some. The D gene and trimming were derived from the DNA, and the V and J assignments and clone size from that table. The data show some 130,000 clones, around four fifths seen once. Findings of the study overall: When analyzed later, a missense DCLRE1C variant was found to be linked to TCR beta V- and J-gene trimming. Reportedly, cytomegalovirus status was diagnosed with high sensitivity and specificity.

In the case of this clone: As yet, its antigen is unknown.

Sequenced: PBMCs. This clonotype originated in a woman aged 45-65 years in good health and CMV-seropositive.

The CDR3 region is CASSQDTGLSGNTIYF. In nucleotides, the CDR3 is TGTGCCAGCAGCCAAGACACAGGTCTCTCTGGAAACACCATATATTTT. V is TRBV4-2 and J is TRBJ1-3; weak D call: TRBD1 (5 bases). V was clipped by 0 bases and J by 0 bases, with 9 bases between them. This CDR3 region has 16 residues. Germline V gene lookup returns CDR1 LGHNA and CDR2 YNFKEQ.